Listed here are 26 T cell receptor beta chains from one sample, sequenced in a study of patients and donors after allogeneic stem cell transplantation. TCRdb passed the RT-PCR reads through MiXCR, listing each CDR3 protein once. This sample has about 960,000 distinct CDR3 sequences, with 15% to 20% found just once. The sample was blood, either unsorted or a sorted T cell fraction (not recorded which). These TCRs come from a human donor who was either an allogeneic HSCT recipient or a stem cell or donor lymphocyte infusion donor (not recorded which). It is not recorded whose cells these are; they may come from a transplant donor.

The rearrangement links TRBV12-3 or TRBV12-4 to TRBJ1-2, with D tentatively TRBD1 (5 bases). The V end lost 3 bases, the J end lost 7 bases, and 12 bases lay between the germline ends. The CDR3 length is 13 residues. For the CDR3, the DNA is TGTGCCAGCAGTTTGGGCAGGGAGAGTGGCTACACCTTC. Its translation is CASSLGRESGYTF.

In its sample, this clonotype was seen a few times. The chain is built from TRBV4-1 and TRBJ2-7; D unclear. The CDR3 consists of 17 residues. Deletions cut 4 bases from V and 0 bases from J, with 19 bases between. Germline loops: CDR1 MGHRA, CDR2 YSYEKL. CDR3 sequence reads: CASSPRPGPIYSYEQYF. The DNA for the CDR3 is TGCGCCAGCAGCCCAAGACCCGGACCGATCTACTCCTACGAGCAGTACTTC.

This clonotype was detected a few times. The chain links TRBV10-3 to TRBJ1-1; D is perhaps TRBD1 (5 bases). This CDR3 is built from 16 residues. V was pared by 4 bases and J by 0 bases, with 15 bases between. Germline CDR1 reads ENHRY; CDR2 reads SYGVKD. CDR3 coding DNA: TGTGCCATCAGTGCACGACAGACGGAGGTGAACACTGAAGCTTTCTTT. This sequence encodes CAISARQTEVNTEAFF.

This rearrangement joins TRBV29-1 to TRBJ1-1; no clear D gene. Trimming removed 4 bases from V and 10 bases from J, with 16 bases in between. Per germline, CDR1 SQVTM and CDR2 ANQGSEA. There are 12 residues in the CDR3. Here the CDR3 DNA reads TGCAGCGTTGTAAGCTATGGGTCTGGAGCTTTCTTT. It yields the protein CSVVSYGSGAFF. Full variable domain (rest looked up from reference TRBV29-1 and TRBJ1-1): SAVISQKPSRDICQRGTSLTIQCQVDSQVTMMFWYRQQPGQSLTLIATANQGSEATYESGFVIDKFPISRPNLTFSTLTVSNMSPEDSSIYLCSVVSYGSGAFFGQGTRLTVV.

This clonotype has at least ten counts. Here the CDR3 reads CASKFMAGHNEQFF. The DNA of the CDR3 is TGTGCCAGCAAATTTATGGCGGGCCACAATGAGCAGTTCTTC. This chain links TRBV12-3 or TRBV12-4 with TRBJ2-1; possibly TRBD2 for D (5 bases). The CDR3 extends over 14 amino acids. V dropped 7 bases and J dropped 5 bases, with 15 bases sitting between them.

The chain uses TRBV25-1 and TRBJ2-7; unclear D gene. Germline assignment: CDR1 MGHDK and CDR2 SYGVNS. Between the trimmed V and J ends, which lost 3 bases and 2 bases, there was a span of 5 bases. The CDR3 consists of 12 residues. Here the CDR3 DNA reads TGTGCCAGCAGTGAGAGGACCTACGAGCAGTACTTC. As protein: CASSERTYEQYF.

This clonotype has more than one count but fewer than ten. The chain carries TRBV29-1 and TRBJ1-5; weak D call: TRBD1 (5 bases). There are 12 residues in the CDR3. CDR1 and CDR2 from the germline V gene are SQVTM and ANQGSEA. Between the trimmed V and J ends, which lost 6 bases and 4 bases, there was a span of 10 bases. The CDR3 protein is CSVQAGNQPQHF. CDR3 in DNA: TGCAGCGTCCAGGCAGGGAATCAGCCCCAGCATTTT.

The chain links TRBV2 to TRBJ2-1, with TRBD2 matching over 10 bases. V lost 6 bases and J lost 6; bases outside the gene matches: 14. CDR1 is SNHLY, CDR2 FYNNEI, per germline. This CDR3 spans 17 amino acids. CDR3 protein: CASSRSLLAGVPNEQFF. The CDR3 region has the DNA TGTGCCAGCAGCCGCAGTCTGCTAGCGGGAGTCCCCAATGAGCAGTTCTTC.

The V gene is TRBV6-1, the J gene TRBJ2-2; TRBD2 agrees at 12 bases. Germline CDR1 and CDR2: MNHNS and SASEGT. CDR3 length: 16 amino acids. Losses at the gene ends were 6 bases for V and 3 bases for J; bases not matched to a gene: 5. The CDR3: CASSLLAGGDTGELFF. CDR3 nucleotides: TGTGCCAGCAGCCTTCTAGCGGGGGGGGACACCGGGGAGCTGTTTTTT.

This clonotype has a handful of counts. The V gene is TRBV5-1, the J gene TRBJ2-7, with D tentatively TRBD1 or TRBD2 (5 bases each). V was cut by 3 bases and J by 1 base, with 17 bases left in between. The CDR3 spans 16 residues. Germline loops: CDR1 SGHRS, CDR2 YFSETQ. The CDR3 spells CASSSTGNGGSYEQYF. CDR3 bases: TGCGCCAGCAGCTCGACTGGAAATGGGGGTTCCTACGAGCAGTACTTC. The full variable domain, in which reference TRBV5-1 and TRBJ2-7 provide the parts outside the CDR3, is KAGVTQTPRYLIKTRGQQVTLSCSPISGHRSVSWYQQTPGQGLQFLFEYFSETQRNKGNFPGRFSGRQFSNSRSEMNVSTLELGDSALYLCASSSTGNGGSYEQYFGPGTRLTVT.

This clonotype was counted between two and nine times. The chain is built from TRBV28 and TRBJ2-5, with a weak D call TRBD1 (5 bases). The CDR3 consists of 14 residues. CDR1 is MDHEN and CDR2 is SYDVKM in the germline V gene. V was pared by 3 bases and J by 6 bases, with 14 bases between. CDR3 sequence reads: CASSFDSPRKTQYF. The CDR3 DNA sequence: TGTGCCAGCAGTTTCGACAGCCCCAGAAAGACCCAGTACTTC.

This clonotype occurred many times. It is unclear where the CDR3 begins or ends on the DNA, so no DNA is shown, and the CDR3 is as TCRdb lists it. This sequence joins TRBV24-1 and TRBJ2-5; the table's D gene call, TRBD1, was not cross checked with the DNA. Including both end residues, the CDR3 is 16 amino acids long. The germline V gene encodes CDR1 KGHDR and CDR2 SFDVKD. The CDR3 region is CATSPSSGQGDETQYF.

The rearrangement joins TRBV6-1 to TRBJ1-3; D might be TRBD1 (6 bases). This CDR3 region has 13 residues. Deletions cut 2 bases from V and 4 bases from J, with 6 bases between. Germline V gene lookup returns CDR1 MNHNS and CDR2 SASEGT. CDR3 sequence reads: CASSETGGNTIYF. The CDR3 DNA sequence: TGTGCCAGCAGTGAAACAGGGGGAAACACCATATATTTT.

The CDR3 reads CATSEIPLAEQFF. The CDR3 bases are TGTGCCACCAGTGAAATCCCGCTGGCCGAGCAGTTCTTC. This sequence joins TRBV24-1 and TRBJ2-1, with no clear D. The CDR3 totals 13 residues. Germline V gene sequence: CDR1 KGHDR, CDR2 SFDVKD. Trimming pared 4 bases from V and 10 bases from J, leaving 13 bases between.

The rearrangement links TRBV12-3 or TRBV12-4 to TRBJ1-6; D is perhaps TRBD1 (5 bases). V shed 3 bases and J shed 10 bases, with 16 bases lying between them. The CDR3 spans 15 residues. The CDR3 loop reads CASSFLDMGRSPLHF. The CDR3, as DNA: TGTGCCAGCAGTTTTCTGGACATGGGACGCTCACCCCTCCACTTT.

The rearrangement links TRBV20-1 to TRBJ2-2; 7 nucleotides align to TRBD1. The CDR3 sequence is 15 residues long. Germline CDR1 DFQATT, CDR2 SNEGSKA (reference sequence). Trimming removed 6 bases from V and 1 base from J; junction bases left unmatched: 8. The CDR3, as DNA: TGCAGTGCCCGCCCGGGACAGATGAACACCGGGGAGCTGTTTTTT. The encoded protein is CSARPGQMNTGELFF.

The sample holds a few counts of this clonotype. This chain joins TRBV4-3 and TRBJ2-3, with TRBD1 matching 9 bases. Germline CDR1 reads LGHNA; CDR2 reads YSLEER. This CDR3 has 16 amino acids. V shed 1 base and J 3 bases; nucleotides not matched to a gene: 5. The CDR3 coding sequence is TGCGCCAGCAGCCAAGCCGCACAGGGGGCAACAGATACGCAGTATTTT. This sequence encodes CASSQAAQGATDTQYF.

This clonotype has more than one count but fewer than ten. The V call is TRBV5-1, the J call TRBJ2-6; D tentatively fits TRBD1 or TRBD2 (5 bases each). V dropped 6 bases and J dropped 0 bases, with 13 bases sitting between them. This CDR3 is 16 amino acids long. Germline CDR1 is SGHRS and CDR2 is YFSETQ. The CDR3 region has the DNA TGCGCCAGCATCCCGGGACCGATCTCTGGGGCCAACGTCCTGACTTTC. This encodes CASIPGPISGANVLTF.

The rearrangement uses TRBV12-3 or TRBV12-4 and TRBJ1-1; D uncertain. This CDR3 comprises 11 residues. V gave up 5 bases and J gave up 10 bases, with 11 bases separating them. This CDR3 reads CASSPGVGAFF. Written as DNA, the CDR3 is TGTGCCAGCAGTCCAGGAGTTGGAGCTTTCTTT.

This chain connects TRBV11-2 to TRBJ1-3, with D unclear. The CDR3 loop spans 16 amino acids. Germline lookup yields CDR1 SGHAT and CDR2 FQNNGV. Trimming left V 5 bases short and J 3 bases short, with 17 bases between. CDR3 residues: CASSPSLMQLGNTIYF. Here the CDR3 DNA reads TGTGCCAGCAGCCCGTCCCTCATGCAGCTTGGAAACACCATATATTTT.

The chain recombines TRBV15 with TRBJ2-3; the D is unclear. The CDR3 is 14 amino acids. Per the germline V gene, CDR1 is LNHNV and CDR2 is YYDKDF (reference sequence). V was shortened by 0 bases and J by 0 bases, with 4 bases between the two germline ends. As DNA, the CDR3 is TGTGCCACCAGCAGAGATCCCAGCACAGATACGCAGTATTTT. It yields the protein CATSRDPSTDTQYF.

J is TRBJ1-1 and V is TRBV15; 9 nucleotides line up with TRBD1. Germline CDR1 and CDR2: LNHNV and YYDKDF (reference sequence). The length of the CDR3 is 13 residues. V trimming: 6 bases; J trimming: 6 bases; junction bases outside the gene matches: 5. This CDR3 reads CATRDRGVAEAFF. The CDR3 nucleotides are TGTGCCACCAGGGACAGGGGTGTCGCTGAAGCTTTCTTT.

The CDR3 sequence: CSANVGPGAIYNEQFF. The CDR3 DNA reads TGCAGTGCCAACGTCGGCCCGGGAGCTATCTACAATGAGCAGTTCTTC. The rearrangement joins TRBV20-1 to TRBJ2-1; a weak D match, TRBD2 (6 bases). Trimming cost V 6 bases and J 3 bases, with 21 bases left between them. From germline, CDR1 is DFQATT and CDR2 SNEGSKA (reference sequence). This CDR3 is built from 16 residues.

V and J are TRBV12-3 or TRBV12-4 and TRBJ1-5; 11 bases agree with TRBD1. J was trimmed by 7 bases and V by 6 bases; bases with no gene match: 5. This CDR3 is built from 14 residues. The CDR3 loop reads CASRWTGGQQPQHF. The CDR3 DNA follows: TGTGCCAGCAGGTGGACAGGGGGCCAGCAGCCCCAGCATTTT.

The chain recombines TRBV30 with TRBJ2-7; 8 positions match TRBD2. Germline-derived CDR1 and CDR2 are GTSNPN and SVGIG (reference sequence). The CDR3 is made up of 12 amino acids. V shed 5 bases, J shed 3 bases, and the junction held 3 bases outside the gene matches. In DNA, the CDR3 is TGTGCCTGGTTAGCGGGAAGCTACGAGCAGTACTTC. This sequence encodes CAWLAGSYEQYF.

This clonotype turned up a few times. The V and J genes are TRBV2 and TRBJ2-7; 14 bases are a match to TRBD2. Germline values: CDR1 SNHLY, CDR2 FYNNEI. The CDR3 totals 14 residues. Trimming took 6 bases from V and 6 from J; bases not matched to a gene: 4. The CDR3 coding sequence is TGTGCCAGCAGACCGGGACTAGCGGGAGCCGAGCAGTACTTC. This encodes CASRPGLAGAEQYF.